This T cell receptor (beta chain) was sequenced for a study of cytomegalovirus exposure and HLA in healthy donors (dated by TCRdb to the late 2010s). About the full investigation: An earlier analysis of roughly 610 of the donors reported 250 to 350 Gb of sequence data and 95 million to 120 million unique TCR beta sequences obtained from about 170 million T cells. Approximately 300 gigabases of sequencing data and 91 million or so unique TCR sequences made up an early release that covered over 550 HLA-typed donors. Among the approximately 400 genotyped donors, 75% to 90% belonged to the genetic ancestry cluster associated with self-reported Caucasian donors. The study aimed to test whether signatures of past pathogen exposure could be identified by cataloging public T cell receptors. Using immunosequencing, the study profiled T cell repertoires from around 670 subjects and related those repertoires to cytomegalovirus serostatus. A separate validation cohort of 90 to 150 different subjects was used in addition to the roughly 700-subject first cohort. High-throughput TCR immunosequencing, statistical association of individual TCRs with disease status, and machine learning were combined to predict cytomegalovirus infection status. In a later analysis, previously published TCR beta repertoires from about 670 donors were re-analyzed and high-resolution HLA genotyping was added so that TCR occurrence patterns could be studied. Rather than using new phenotypic data, the later analysis identified candidate immune exposures from TCR beta sequences and from how often those sequences occurred across donors. An earlier analysis of several hundred of the donors used high-throughput TCR beta sequencing to judge whether each TCR beta V gene segment behaved as functional or pseudogenic. Donor age, sex, ethnicity and CMV serostatus were compiled together with the repertoire data. Genome-wide SNP genotypes for about 60% of the roughly 700 donors were used in a later genetic analysis, which treated that subset as a discovery cohort. Every repertoire in the discovery cohort had been generated on one and the same sequencing platform. Class I and class II HLA loci were covered by the typing at four-digit resolution. Typing coverage differed by locus: A, B, C, DRB1 and DQB1 were typed in roughly 620-630 donors, DQA1 in approximately 520, DPA1 in around 610, and DPB1 in 400 to 490. Roughly 5 DR-DQ haplotypes were handled as single units for association and clustering because linkage in the cohort was strong. Among some 410 genotyped donors of the cohort, an average of about 240,000 unique TCR beta nucleotide sequences were sequenced per donor, roughly 18% of them non-productive.

The cysteine opens and the phenylalanine closes a CDR3 of 11 amino acids. The entry retains the CDR3 DNA only, 33 bases that are in frame from base 1. The germline V gene encodes CDR1 MDHEN and CDR2 SYDVKM. V is clipped by 1 base and J by 8 bases, and the sequence between their germline boundaries is 5 bases long. The cohort was made up of 650 to 700 healthy bone marrow donors. All cohort members were sampled while nominally healthy, although unrecorded immune exposures were likely present. The donor was CMV seronegative and was included in the group of a few hundred seronegative cohort members. A peripheral blood sample was provided by each donor, and peripheral blood mononuclear cells were used for TCR beta sequencing. Genomic DNA extraction from the blood cell samples was performed with the Qiagen DNeasy Blood Extraction Kit. About this clone: Its antigen is currently not known. Base qualities are not provided; no much larger clone lies one nucleotide away.

Library method: the immunoSEQ multiplex PCR assay. The multiplex PCR relied on a mix of 60 forward primers for TCR Vbeta segments and 13 reverse primers for TCR Jbeta segments. The CDR3 region of rearranged TCR beta genes was amplified from genomic DNA with a multiplex PCR assay. The amplified TCR beta libraries were sequenced on the Illumina HiSeq System as 87-base-pair reads. The authors' pipeline ran thus. Across the 600 to 700 repertoires, a later analysis counted 80 million or so unique TCR beta chains, roughly 11 million of which were shared by at least two donors. Raw reads were error-corrected and collapsed into unique sequences with a nearest-neighbor algorithm that merged closely related sequences to remove PCR and sequencing errors. Alignment of CDR3 sequences to IMGT reference sequences was used to assign V, D and J gene segments. For a sequence to be retained, at least a six-nucleotide match to both a V gene segment and a J gene segment was required. Rearrangements were classified as productive when the CDR3 lacked stop codons and remained in frame with V and J, and all other rearrangements were classified as non-productive. CDR3 was defined by IMGT convention, running from the second conserved V-encoded cysteine to the conserved J-encoded phenylalanine. Sequences without an unambiguous match to a single V gene segment were excluded from the earlier analysis of 587 of the donors. In an earlier analysis of some 590 of the donors, V segments were called functional above 56.7% productive rearrangements and were called segregating when the between-donor standard deviation exceeded 5%. A statistical classification framework was developed to diagnose cytomegalovirus status using the catalog of TCR beta chain sequences. A later analysis assigned V and J genes by comparing TCR nucleotide sequences with IMGT/GENE-DB human TR gene sequences. Using the TCRdist pipeline, a later analysis assigned CDR3 sequences along with most-parsimonious VDJ recombination scenarios. In a later analysis, each TCR beta chain was defined by its CDR3 amino acid sequence together with its V-gene family, and reads lacking a unique V-gene family were excluded. In a later analysis, 450 to 600 highly shared, low-generation-probability nucleotide sequences were removed to address suspected cross-contamination and a sequencing artifact. A later analysis calculated a clonal expansion index for each public chain from normalized within-repertoire ranks of inferred template counts. A later analysis computed generation probabilities with a VDJ recombination model fitted to out-of-frame rearrangements, and checked the results against IGoR. In a later analysis, hypergeometric tests were used to score TCR-TCR, TCR-HLA and TCR-CMV co-occurrence, with a repertoire-size bias correction applied to TCR pairs. To estimate false discovery rates, a later analysis permuted the HLA or CMV assignments 20 times. In a later analysis, co-occurring TCRs were grouped using DBSCAN, and TCRdist sequence similarity was added for clustering within HLA-allele-positive subsets. Repertoires with fewer than 30,000 or more than 120,000 public chains were left out of co-occurrence clustering, as were about 5 repertoires with anomalous nucleotide sharing. Held by TCRdb, this immuneACCESS table contains in-frame sequences only and omits some clones. Under half of the omission traces to an unresolved V gene where checked; the cause of the rest is unknown. That table supplies the V and J calls and clone size; D and trimming were determined from the DNA. This sample is represented by about 200,000 clones; around 88% of them were singletons. Less than 0.35% of the sample is taken by the ten largest.

The research as a whole found: Most TCR sequences were observed very rarely across donors, whereas some public TCRs were present in many individuals. In a later analysis, TCR association rates were found to vary across HLA loci, with the most associated TCRs seen for DRB1 alleles and the fewest for HLA-C alleles. Because HLA typing was unavailable for some donors at each locus, only the typed subset was used in association tests. A further reported finding was that TCR beta sequences accurately predicted the HLA-A and HLA-B alleles for most subjects in the first cohort. V-gene and J-gene trimming of TCR beta chains was associated with a missense DCLRE1C variant in a later genetic analysis, and the association was replicated in an independent cohort. A later analysis found that HLA-associated TCR beta chains were more clonally expanded and had lower generation probabilities than equally common non-associated chains. A later analysis associated 16,951 TCR beta sequences with specific HLA alleles at a false discovery rate of 0.05. Broadly in line with IMGT annotations, most TCR beta V segments showed up in productive rearrangements about 90% or about 30% of the time in an earlier analysis of approximately 640 of the donors. This cohort had only TCR beta chains sequenced, and the lack of alpha or paired-chain data limited which features could be detected. A later analysis found that most CMV-associated TCR beta chains appeared HLA-restricted, with HLA associations seemingly driven largely by CMV exposure. In vitro tests confirmed that a few of the cytomegalovirus-associated TCR beta chains recognize cytomegalovirus antigens. The 87-base-pair reads could not distinguish some IMGT-functional V segments, including TRBV6-2 and TRBV6-3, so those segments were excluded. The authors suggested that the approach could potentially be generalized to other disease states and immunological phenotypes. The sequencing pipeline was judged likely to have produced a cluster of highly shared sequence variants as a technical artifact. In a later genetic analysis, fewer N-insertions in productive TCRs were reported among donors in an Asian-associated ancestry cluster than the roughly 640-donor mean. Cytomegalovirus status was reported to be diagnosed by the classifier with high specificity and sensitivity in both the original and validation cohorts. Seventeen rarely observed V segments, including chromosome 9 orphons, were excluded from the earlier analysis of about 610 of the donors because counts were too low. Sequencing depth was assumed to be roughly uniform across donors in the presence/absence analyses, though that assumption may not hold. Linkage disequilibrium might explain the correlated functional status among segregating V segments, but an unknown experimental factor could not be ruled out. When HLA alleles, especially DR and DQ, strongly co-occurred, attributing TCR associations to individual alleles was difficult. In a later analysis, several top co-occurrence clusters were reported to appear linked to parvovirus B19, influenza, CMV and Epstein-Barr virus. The only immune exposure information available for the cohort was CMV serostatus. In the study, approximately 160 TCR beta chains were listed as associated with cytomegalovirus.

Sequencing input: PBMCs. This chain joins TRBV28 to TRBJ1-1, with the D gene call left open. The receptor's source is a woman aged 25 to 39 in good health and CMV-seronegative. The DNA sequence is TGTGCCAGCAGTTTATACGGGGAAGCTTTCTTT. It translates as CASSLYGEAFF.